This passage covers 24 T cell receptor beta chains from one sample sequenced in a study of T cells in localized non-small cell lung cancer. Generated by immunoSEQ multiplex PCR, the TCRdb table keeps only in-frame clones and is missing some. The table has roughly 40,000 clones, 80% to 90% seen once; the top ten hold about 2.5%. The sample consisted of peripheral blood, taken before any cancer treatment. These receptors were taken from a woman aged 35-75 years with stage I lung adenocarcinoma.

The chain combines TRBV6-4 with TRBJ2-3; no definite D call. Per germline, CDR1 MRHNA and CDR2 SNTAGT. Trimming shortened V by 8 bases and J by 6 bases, and 15 bases separated the two germline ends. CDR3 length: 13 amino acids. As DNA, the CDR3 is TGTGCCAGCGGGCTACAGTTTCCGGATACGCAGTATTTT. This sequence encodes CASGLQFPDTQYF.

Note on this clone: At one end, the junction sequence differs from germline, possibly due to a read error. The chain is built from TRBV7-7 and TRBJ2-7, with a weak D call TRBD1 (5 bases). From germline, CDR1 is SSHAT and CDR2 FNYEAQ (reference sequence). The length of the CDR3 is 15 residues. This chain's CDR3 is CASSLGVDSSYEQYF. The CDR3 nucleotides are TGTGCTAGCAGCCTAGGGGTCGACAGTTCCTACGAGCAGTACTTC.

With regard to this clone: Other DNA sequences in this specimen translate into the identical CDR3. The chain carries TRBV29-1 and TRBJ2-7; TRBD2 aligns across 8 bases. The CDR3 length is 16 residues. J gave up 0 bases and V 3 bases, and 10 bases lay outside the gene matches. Germline V CDR1 and CDR2: SQVTM, ANQGSEA. CDR3 nucleotides: TGCAGCGTTGAGGCTAGCGGGCATTTGAGCTCCTACGAGCAGTACTTC. Its translation is CSVEASGHLSSYEQYF.

The rearrangement links TRBV6-9 to TRBJ2-7; D may be TRBD1 (5 bases). The CDR3 is 15 residues long. Per the germline V gene, CDR1 is MNHGY and CDR2 is SVAAGI. V was shortened by 5 bases and J by 1 base, with 15 bases between the two germline ends. CDR3 sequence (DNA): TGTGCCAGCAGTGAAGACTTGACAGCTTCCTACGAGCAGTACTTC. Protein sequence: CASSEDLTASYEQYF.

This chain connects TRBV12-5 to TRBJ2-7; 11 bases are shared with TRBD2. V was pared by 0 bases and J by 1 base, with 20 bases of the junction left unmatched. The CDR3 length is 22 residues. Germline V gene sequence: CDR1 LGHNT, CDR2 FRNRAP. In DNA form, the CDR3 reads TGTGCTAGTGGTTTGGTACAGGATTTACCGGGACTAGCGGTTCTTTGGTCCTACGAGCAGTACTTC. Its translation: CASGLVQDLPGLAVLWSYEQYF. Drawing the rest from reference TRBV12-5 and TRBJ2-7, the complete variable domain is DARVTQTPRHKVTEMGQEVTMRCQPILGHNTVFWYRQTMMQGLELLAYFRNRAPLDDSGMPKDRFSAEMPDATLATLKIQPSEPRDSAVYFCASGLVQDLPGLAVLWSYEQYFGPGTRLTVT.

The gene calls are TRBV11-2 and TRBJ2-2, with 7 positions matching TRBD2. J was trimmed by 1 base and V by 7 bases; bases with no gene match: 3. Germline-derived CDR1 and CDR2 are SGHAT and FQNNGV. The CDR3 loop spans 14 amino acids. CDR3 region: CASITSVNTGELFF. CDR3 DNA: TGTGCCAGCATCACTAGCGTGAACACCGGGGAGCTGTTTTTT.

The rearrangement links TRBV9 to TRBJ2-2; TRBD2 agrees at 10 bases. This CDR3 comprises 16 residues. Germline loops: CDR1 SGDLS, CDR2 YYNGEE. V lost 4 bases, J lost 4 bases, and 7 bases stayed unmatched. The CDR3 nucleotides read TGTGCCAGCAGCCCTCAAGCGGGAGGGGGCACCGGGGAGCTGTTTTTT. Translating gives CASSPQAGGGTGELFF.

The rearrangement uses TRBV28 and TRBJ2-7, with 7 positions matching TRBD2. The CDR3 contains 12 residues. Trimming took 10 bases from V and 2 from J; bases not matched to a gene: 5. Per the germline V gene, CDR1 is MDHEN and CDR2 is SYDVKM. CDR3 bases: TGTGCCACCGGGACTACTACCTACGAGCAGTACTTC. Its translation: CATGTTTYEQYF.

The rearrangement uses TRBV30 and TRBJ2-3; D uncertain. Per germline, CDR1 GTSNPN and CDR2 SVGIG (reference sequence). The CDR3 spans 12 residues. The V end was cut by 4 bases, the J end by 3 bases, with 8 bases between. The CDR3 nucleotides are TGTGCCTGGACACTCGGGACAGATACGCAGTATTTT. Its translation: CAWTLGTDTQYF.

This chain uses TRBV13 with TRBJ2-3; D call uncertain. Trimming removed 3 bases from V and 6 bases from J, with 7 bases in between. In germline, CDR1 is PRHDT, CDR2 FYEKMQ (reference sequence). The CDR3 is 12 amino acids. This chain's CDR3 is CASSFDSDTQYF. CDR3 nucleotide sequence: TGTGCCAGCAGCTTCGACTCGGATACGCAGTATTTT. Looking up the rest from reference TRBV13 and TRBJ2-3 gives the full variable domain: AAGVIQSPRHLIKEKRETATLKCYPIPRHDTVYWYQQGPGQDPQFLISFYEKMQSDKGSIPDRFSAQQFSDYHSELNMSSLELGDSALYFCASSFDSDTQYFGPGTRLTVL.

The rearrangement links TRBV19 to TRBJ1-4; D remains ambiguous. The CDR3 contains 14 residues. V was shortened by 10 bases and J by 2 bases, with 14 bases between the two germline ends. Germline CDR1 and CDR2: LNHDA and SQIVND (reference sequence). CDR3 DNA: TGTGCCACTGGTGGGCAGGCTACTAATGAAAAACTGTTTTTT. This encodes CATGGQATNEKLFF.

This clone was found a few times. The V gene is TRBV18, the J gene TRBJ2-5; D remains unclear. CDR1 KGHSH and CDR2 LQKENI come from the germline V gene. V was trimmed by 4 bases and J by 3 bases, leaving 9 bases between them. CDR3 length: 13 amino acids. CDR3 nucleotide sequence: TGTGCCAGCTCACGAACAACGGAAGAGACCCAGTACTTC. This translates into CASSRTTEETQYF. Drawing the rest from reference TRBV18 and TRBJ2-5, the complete variable domain is NAGVMQNPRHLVRRRGQEARLRCSPMKGHSHVYWYRQLPEEGLKFMVYLQKENIIDESGMPKERFSAEFPKEGPSILRIQQVVRGDSAAYFCASSRTTEETQYFGPGTRLLVL.

This rearrangement joins TRBV25-1 to TRBJ2-5; the D call may be TRBD1 or TRBD2 (7 bases each). The V gene's germline CDR1 is MGHDK and CDR2 SYGVNS. Deletions cut 2 bases from V and 5 bases from J, with 12 bases between. The CDR3 is 14 amino acids. The CDR3 loop is CASSEPRGGETQYF. The CDR3, as DNA: TGTGCCAGCAGTGAACCCAGGGGGGGGGAGACCCAGTACTTC.

The chain has TRBV7-9 and TRBJ1-2, with TRBD1 matching over 7 bases. This CDR3 has 14 amino acids. Germline V lookup: CDR1 SEHNR, CDR2 FQNEAQ (reference sequence). Losses at the gene ends were 1 base for V and 7 bases for J; bases not matched to a gene: 6. CDR3 sequence reads: CASSLGLTGPGYTF. The DNA of the CDR3 is TGTGCCAGCAGCTTAGGTCTGACAGGGCCTGGCTACACCTTC.

The V call is TRBV6-5, the J call TRBJ1-5; unclear D gene. This CDR3 contains 15 residues. Germline V gene lookup returns CDR1 MNHEY and CDR2 SVGAGI. Between the trimmed V and J ends, which lost 2 bases and 3 bases, there was a span of 11 bases. The CDR3, as DNA: TGTGCCAGCAGTTACGATGGGAGGCCCAATCAGCCCCAGCATTTT. It translates to CASSYDGRPNQPQHF.

The chain employs TRBV6-5 and TRBJ2-7, with a tentative D call TRBD2 (6 bases). The germline V gene encodes CDR1 MNHEY and CDR2 SVGAGI. The CDR3 contains 12 residues. V was cut by 6 bases and J by 6 bases, with 12 bases left in between. CDR3 sequence: CASSDWGGEQYF. The CDR3 DNA follows: TGTGCCAGCAGCGACTGGGGAGGCGAGCAGTACTTC.

V and J are TRBV6-6 and TRBJ1-3; the D is unclear. Germline V gene sequence: CDR1 MNHNY, CDR2 SVGAGI (reference sequence). The CDR3 extends over 14 amino acids. Deletions cut 5 bases from V and 1 base from J, with 9 bases between. The DNA of the CDR3 is TGTGCCAGCAGTCGGTTGGGATCTGGAAACACCATATATTTT. It codes for CASSRLGSGNTIYF.

Here the CDR3 reads CSAGGQETQYF. The DNA of the CDR3 is TGCAGCGCAGGGGGTCAAGAGACCCAGTACTTC. The V and J genes are TRBV20-1 and TRBJ2-5, with 7 positions matching TRBD1. The CDR3 totals 11 residues. Per germline, CDR1 DFQATT and CDR2 SNEGSKA (reference sequence).

J is TRBJ2-1 and V is TRBV9, with 12 bases matching TRBD2. This CDR3 is built from 15 residues. Germline loops: CDR1 SGDLS, CDR2 YYNGEE. The V gene end was trimmed by 4 bases and the J gene end by 8 bases; junction bases not matched to a gene: 7. This chain's CDR3 is CASSPKTSGSYEQFF. The DNA for the CDR3 is TGTGCCAGCAGCCCCAAGACTAGCGGGAGCTATGAGCAGTTCTTC.

The chain joins TRBV27 to TRBJ2-2, with TRBD1 matching 8 bases. Trimming removed 5 bases from V and 5 bases from J; junction bases left unmatched: 10. The CDR3 has 16 residues. From germline, CDR1 is MNHEY and CDR2 SMNVEV (reference sequence). The CDR3 region is CASSTPYRGATGELFF. CDR3 nucleotide sequence: TGTGCCAGCAGTACCCCTTACAGGGGGGCTACCGGGGAGCTGTTTTTT.

The chain joins TRBV19 to TRBJ1-5; D is undetermined. V lost 3 bases, J lost 4 bases, and 7 bases lay in between. Per the germline V gene, CDR1 is LNHDA and CDR2 is SQIVND (reference sequence). This CDR3 has 13 amino acids. The CDR3, as DNA: TGTGCCAGTAGTATTGGAGGGAATCAGCCCCAGCATTTT. Residues: CASSIGGNQPQHF.

This clone was detected only a few times. This chain joins TRBV12-5 and TRBJ2-1; 12 nucleotides match TRBD1. Losses at the gene ends were 5 bases for V and 7 bases for J; bases not matched to a gene: 6. The CDR3 has 15 residues. From germline, CDR1 is LGHNT and CDR2 FRNRAP. The CDR3, as DNA: TGTGCTAGTGGTAAGGGACAGGGGGCGGGTAATGAGCAGTTCTTC. Residues: CASGKGQGAGNEQFF.

The gene calls are TRBV19 and TRBJ1-5, with a weak D call TRBD1 (6 bases). The CDR3 totals 15 residues. V shed 3 bases and J shed 6 bases, with 15 bases lying between them. Germline values: CDR1 LNHDA, CDR2 SQIVND (reference sequence). The CDR3 protein is CASSMGEGGIQPQHF. In DNA, the CDR3 is TGTGCCAGTAGTATGGGTGAAGGGGGGATTCAGCCCCAGCATTTT. The whole variable domain, filled in from reference TRBV19 and TRBJ1-5, reads DGGITQSPKYLFRKEGQNVTLSCEQNLNHDAMYWYRQDPGQGLRLIYYSQIVNDFQKGDIAEGYSVSREKKESFPLTVTSAQKNPTAFYLCASSMGEGGIQPQHFGDGTRLSIL.

CDR3 region: CASSLRGAGEQETQYF. CDR3 nucleotide sequence: TGTGCCAGCAGTTTAAGGGGAGCGGGGGAGCAAGAGACCCAGTACTTC. The rearrangement joins TRBV28 to TRBJ2-5; 8 bases match TRBD2. There are 16 residues in the CDR3. Germline CDR1 and CDR2: MDHEN and SYDVKM. V dropped 2 bases and J dropped 2; count of bases not matched to a gene: 7.